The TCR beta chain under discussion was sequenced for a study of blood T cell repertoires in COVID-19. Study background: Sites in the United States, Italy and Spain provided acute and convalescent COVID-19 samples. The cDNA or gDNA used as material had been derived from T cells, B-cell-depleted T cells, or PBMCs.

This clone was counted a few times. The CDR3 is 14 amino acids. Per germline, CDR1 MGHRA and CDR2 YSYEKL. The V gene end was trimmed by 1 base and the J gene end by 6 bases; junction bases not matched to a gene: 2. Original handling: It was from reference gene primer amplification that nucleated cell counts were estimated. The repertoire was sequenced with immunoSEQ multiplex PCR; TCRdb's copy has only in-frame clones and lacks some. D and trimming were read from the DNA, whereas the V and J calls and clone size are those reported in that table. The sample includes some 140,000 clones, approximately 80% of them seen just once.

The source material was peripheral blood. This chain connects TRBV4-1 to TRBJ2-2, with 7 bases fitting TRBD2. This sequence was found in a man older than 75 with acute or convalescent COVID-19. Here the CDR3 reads CASSQGTRAGELFF. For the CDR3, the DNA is TGCGCCAGCAGCCAAGGGACTAGGGCCGGGGAGCTGTTTTTT.